This section outlines one T cell receptor (beta chain) sequence together with its context. Its antigen is unknown. One end of the junction is discordant with germline, which a read error may explain. RNA transcripts served as the template for amplifying TCR beta CDR3 regions. TCR CDR3 underwent first-round RT-PCR with the HTBI primer set. A single record per CDR3 protein comes from TCRdb applying MiXCR to the multiplex PCR reads. The sample holds some 560,000 distinct CDR3 sequences; roughly 15% are singletons and the top ten take roughly 14%. The study defined stable Graves' hyperthyroidism as no ophthalmopathy progression within 18 months. Hyperthyroidism in the patients, aged 18 to 65, was newly diagnosed and under 2 months in duration. This sample is drawn from a study of T cells in Graves' hyperthyroidism and ophthalmopathy. The germline V gene encodes CDR1 LGHDT and CDR2 YNNKEL (reference sequence). This CDR3 has 15 residues.

Findings and limits, study-wide: A model of 13 V-J pairs discriminated ophthalmopathy from stable hyperthyroidism.

Material: blood. This receptor was taken from a middle-aged woman with Graves' hyperthyroidism. The J gene is TRBJ2-7, the V gene TRBV3-1, with D tentatively TRBD1 (6 bases). CDR3 DNA sequence: TGTGCCAGCAGCCAAGATGGGCAGGGGTCCTTCGAGCAGTACTTC. It translates to CASSQDGQGSFEQYF.